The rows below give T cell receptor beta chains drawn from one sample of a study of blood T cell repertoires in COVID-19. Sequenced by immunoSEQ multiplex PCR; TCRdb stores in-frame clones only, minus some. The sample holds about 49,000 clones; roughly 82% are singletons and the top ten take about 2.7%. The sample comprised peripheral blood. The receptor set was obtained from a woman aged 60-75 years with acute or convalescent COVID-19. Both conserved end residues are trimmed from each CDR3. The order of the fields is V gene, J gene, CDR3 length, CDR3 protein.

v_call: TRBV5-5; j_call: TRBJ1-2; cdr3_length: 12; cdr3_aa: ASSTGQGGYGYT
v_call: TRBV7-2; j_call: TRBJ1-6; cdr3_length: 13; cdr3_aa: ASSLVRVGLSPLH
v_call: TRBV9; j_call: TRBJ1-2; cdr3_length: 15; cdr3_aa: ASSVSAGTHGTYGYT
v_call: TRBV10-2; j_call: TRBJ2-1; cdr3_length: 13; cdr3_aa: ASSESGSGGDEQF
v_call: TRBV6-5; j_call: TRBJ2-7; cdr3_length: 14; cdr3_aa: ASSSGRVGSLYEQY
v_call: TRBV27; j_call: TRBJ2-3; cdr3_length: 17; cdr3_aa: ASRLKRPGRGTATDTQY
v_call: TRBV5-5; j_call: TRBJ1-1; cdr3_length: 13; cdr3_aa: ASSQHGHKNTEAF
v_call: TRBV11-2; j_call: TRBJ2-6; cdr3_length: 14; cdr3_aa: ASSLSSGSGANVLT
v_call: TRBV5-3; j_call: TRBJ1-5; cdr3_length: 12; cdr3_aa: ARSLFGGLQPQH
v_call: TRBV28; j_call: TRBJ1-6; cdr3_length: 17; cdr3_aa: ASSLSPRSRSSYNSPLH
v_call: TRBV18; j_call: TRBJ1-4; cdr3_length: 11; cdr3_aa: ASSRALSEKLF
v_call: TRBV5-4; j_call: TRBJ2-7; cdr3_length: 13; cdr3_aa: ASSLVGTSGYEQY
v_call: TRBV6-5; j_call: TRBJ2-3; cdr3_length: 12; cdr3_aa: ASSAADRPDTQY
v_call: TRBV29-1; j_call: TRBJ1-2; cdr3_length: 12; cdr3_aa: SVGGTGGASGYT
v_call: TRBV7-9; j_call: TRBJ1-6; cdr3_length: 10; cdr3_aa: ASTGPLLPLH
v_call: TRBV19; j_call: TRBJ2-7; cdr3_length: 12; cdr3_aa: ASSAPGGRYEQY
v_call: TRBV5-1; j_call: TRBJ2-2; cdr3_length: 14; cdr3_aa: ASSLDLAGAIGELF
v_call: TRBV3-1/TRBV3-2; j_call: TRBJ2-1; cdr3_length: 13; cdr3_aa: ASSRASGKVDEQF
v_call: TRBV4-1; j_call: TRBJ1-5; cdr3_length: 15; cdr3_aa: ASSQEPDRVGGQPQH
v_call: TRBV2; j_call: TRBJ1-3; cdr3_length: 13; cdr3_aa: ASSEMRGSGNTIY
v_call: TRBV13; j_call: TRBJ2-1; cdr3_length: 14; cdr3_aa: ASSLSGLAGFNEQF
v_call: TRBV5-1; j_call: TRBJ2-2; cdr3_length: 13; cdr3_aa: ASSFSPQGYGELF
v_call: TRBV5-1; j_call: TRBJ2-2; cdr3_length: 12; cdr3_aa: ASTEGGTTGELF
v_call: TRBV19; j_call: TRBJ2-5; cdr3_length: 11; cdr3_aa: ATKGANQETQY
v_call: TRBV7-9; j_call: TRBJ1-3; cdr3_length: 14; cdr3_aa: ASSLRSAVSGNTIY
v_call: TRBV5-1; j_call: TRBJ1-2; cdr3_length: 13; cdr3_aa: ASSPGTGANYGYT
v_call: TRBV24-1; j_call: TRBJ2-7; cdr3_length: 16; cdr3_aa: ATRGWGQGARSSYEQY
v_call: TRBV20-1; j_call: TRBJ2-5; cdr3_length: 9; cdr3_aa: SARVGETQY
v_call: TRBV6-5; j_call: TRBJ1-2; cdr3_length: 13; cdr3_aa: ASRARDRGLSGYT
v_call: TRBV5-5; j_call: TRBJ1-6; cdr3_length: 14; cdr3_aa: ASSLEGAGGNSPLH
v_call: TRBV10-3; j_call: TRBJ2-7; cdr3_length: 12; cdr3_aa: AISESGQGVEQY
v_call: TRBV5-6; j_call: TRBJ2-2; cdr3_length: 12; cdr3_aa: ASSSGLEAGELF
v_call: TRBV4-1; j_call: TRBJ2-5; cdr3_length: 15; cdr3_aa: ASSQEGLAGGQETQY
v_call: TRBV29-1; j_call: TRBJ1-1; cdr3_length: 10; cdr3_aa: SVVRGYTEAF
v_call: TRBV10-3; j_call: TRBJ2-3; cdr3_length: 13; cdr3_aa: ATGTGTGITDTQY
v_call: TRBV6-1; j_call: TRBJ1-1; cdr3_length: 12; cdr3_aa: ASSDPIEITEAF
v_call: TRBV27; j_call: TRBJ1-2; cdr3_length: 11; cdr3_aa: ARLDDRNYGYT
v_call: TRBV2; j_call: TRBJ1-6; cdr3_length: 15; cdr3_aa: ASSEGGAYSYNSPLH
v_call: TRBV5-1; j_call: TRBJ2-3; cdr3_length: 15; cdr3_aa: ASSLVTSGGLTDTQY
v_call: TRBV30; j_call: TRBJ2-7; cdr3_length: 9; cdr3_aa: AWATDYEQY
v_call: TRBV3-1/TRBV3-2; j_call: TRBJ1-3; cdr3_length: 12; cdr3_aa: ASNGGTGGDTIY
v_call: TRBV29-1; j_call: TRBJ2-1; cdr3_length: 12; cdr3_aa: SVEKSGGAVEQF
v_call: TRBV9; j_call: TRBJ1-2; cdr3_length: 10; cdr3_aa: ASSKVQGGYT
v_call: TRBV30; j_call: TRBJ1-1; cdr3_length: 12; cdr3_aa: AWSPLHRDTEAF
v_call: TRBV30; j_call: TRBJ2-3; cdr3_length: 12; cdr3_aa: AWTSRGRTDTQY
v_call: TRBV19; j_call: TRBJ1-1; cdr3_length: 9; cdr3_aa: ASRDGTEAF
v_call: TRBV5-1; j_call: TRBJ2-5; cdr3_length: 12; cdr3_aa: ASSLWSGVETQY
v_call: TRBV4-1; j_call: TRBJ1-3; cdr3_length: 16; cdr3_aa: ASSQDPFDINSGNTIY
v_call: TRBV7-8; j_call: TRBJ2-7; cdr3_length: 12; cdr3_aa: ASRRRLAGGEQY
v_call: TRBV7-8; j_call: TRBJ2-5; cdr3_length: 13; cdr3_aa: ASSSSGGVQETQY
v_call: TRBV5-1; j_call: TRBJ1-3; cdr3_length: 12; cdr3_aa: ASSSTGHGNTIY
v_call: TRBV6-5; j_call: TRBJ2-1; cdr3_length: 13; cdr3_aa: ASTRLGAGYNEQF
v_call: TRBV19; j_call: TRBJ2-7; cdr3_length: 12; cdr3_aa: ASSIAGGGYEQY
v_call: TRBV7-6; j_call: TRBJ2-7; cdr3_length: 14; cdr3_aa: ASSLALNLGRHEQY
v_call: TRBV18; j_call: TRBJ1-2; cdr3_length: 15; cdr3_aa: ASSPLILTGKSSGYT